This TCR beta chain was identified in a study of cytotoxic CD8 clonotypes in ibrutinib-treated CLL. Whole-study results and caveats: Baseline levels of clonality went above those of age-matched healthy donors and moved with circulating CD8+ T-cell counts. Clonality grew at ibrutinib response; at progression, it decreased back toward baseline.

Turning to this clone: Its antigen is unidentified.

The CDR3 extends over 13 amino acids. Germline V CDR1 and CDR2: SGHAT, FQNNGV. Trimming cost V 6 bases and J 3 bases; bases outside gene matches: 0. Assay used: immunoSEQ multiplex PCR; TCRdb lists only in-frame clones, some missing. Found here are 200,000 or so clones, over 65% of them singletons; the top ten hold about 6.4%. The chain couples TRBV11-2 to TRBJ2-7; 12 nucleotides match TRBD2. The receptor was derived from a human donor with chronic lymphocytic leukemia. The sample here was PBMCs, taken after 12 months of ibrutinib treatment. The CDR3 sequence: CASRLAGGYEQYF. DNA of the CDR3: TGTGCCAGCAGACTAGCGGGAGGCTACGAGCAGTACTTC.